The sample holds a few counts of the clone carrying this T cell receptor delta chain. Its antigen remains unknown. Translating this DNA gives a protein that differs at residue 6 from the TCRdb one, which belongs to a much larger clone; a read error is likely, and the protein shown is this translation. Vgamma9/Vdelta2+ and Vdelta2-negative gammadelta T cells were flow-sorted from PBMC for bulk sequencing. The sample is drawn from a study of γδ T cells in repeated Plasmodium falciparum infection. Whole-study context: Age- and gender-matched Australian children served as comparison for malaria-exposed Malian children. Overall study findings and caveats: Malian children's Vdelta2-negative repertoires appeared more expanded and less diverse than Australians'.

TCRdb applied CATT to the multiplex PCR reads for clone calling. Of over 90,000 delta-chain clones in the sample, over 0.9% were seen once. The CDR3 sequence is 23 residues long. Germline V lookup: CDR1 GEAIGNYY, CDR2 EKD. V lost 0 bases and J 0 bases, leaving 34 bases between the germline ends. V usage is TRDV2 and J usage is TRDJ1; D possibly corresponds to TRDD3 (7 bases). TCRdb leaves out the J gene; it was filled in here by matching the DNA to germline. Sequencing used gamma-delta T cells from blood. The clonotype originates from a pool of human donors (malaria-infected and uninfected, not separated). CDR3 region: CACDTARPSDDGTGDQNTDKLIF. The CDR3 DNA reads TGTGCCTGTGACACCGCAAGGCCTTCCGACGACGGTACTGGGGACCAAAACACCGATAAACTCATCTTT.